These 3 T cell receptor beta chains originate from one sample sequenced in a study of chemoradiotherapy in HPV16-positive cancers. Produced via immunoSEQ multiplex PCR; TCRdb's table is partial and in-frame only. The table includes roughly 70,000 clones, about nine tenths detected once. Sequenced material: blood, taken from a patient who underwent chemoradiotherapy. Receptor source: a human donor with HPV-associated anogenital cancer.

The V and J genes are TRBV5-4 and TRBJ2-2; D uncertain. This CDR3 has 13 amino acids. Germline V gene data show CDR1 as SGHNT and CDR2 as YYREEE (reference sequence). Trimming shortened V by 0 bases and J by 6 bases, and 6 bases separated the two germline ends. The CDR3 here is CASSLEGAGELFF. In DNA, the CDR3 is TGTGCCAGCAGCTTGGAAGGCGCCGGGGAGCTGTTTTTT. Drawing the rest from reference TRBV5-4 and TRBJ2-2, the complete variable domain is ETGVTQSPTHLIKTRGQQVTLRCSSQSGHNTVSWYQQALGQGPQFIFQYYREEENGRGNFPPRFSGLQFPNYSSELNVNALELDDSALYLCASSLEGAGELFFGEGSRLTVL.

About this clone: The sample has other DNA sequences that encode this CDR3 too. V and J are TRBV5-4 and TRBJ2-7; D might be TRBD1 (5 bases). The germline gives CDR1 SGHNT, CDR2 YYREEE (reference sequence). The ends were cut back, 0 bases at V and 6 bases at J, with 7 bases in the middle. This CDR3 comprises 12 residues. DNA of the CDR3: TGTGCCAGCAGCTTGGCCGACAGCGAGCAGTACTTC. Translation gives CASSLADSEQYF. Using reference TRBV5-4 and TRBJ2-7 for the parts outside the CDR3, the full variable domain is ETGVTQSPTHLIKTRGQQVTLRCSSQSGHNTVSWYQQALGQGPQFIFQYYREEENGRGNFPPRFSGLQFPNYSSELNVNALELDDSALYLCASSLADSEQYFGPGTRLTVT.

This rearrangement joins TRBV7-2 to TRBJ2-7; possibly TRBD1 for D (5 bases). In germline, CDR1 is SGHTA, CDR2 FQGNSA. V dropped 6 bases and J dropped 6 bases, with 21 bases sitting between them. The CDR3 contains 15 residues. This CDR3 reads CASRPSGAYAPEQYF. The CDR3 DNA sequence: TGTGCCAGCAGACCCTCTGGGGCCTATGCACCCGAGCAGTACTTC.